Shown below are 10 T cell receptor beta chains from a single sample sequenced in a study of blood T cell repertoires in COVID-19. Sequencing was performed with immunoSEQ multiplex PCR; in TCRdb, only in-frame clones are kept and a portion is missing. Here the sample spans some 240,000 clones, over 70% being singletons. Input material: PBMCs or T cells enriched from blood (not recorded which). Receptors originate from a middle-aged woman who had been exposed to COVID-19.

The J gene is TRBJ1-6, the V gene TRBV5-6; 9 nucleotides align to TRBD1. The CDR3 length is 15 residues. J was trimmed by 5 bases and V by 2 bases; bases with no gene match: 2. Germline lookup yields CDR1 SGHDT and CDR2 YYEEEE. CDR3 sequence reads: CASSFGTGNNSPLHF. CDR3 bases: TGTGCCAGCAGCTTTGGGACAGGGAATAATTCACCCCTCCACTTT.

The rearrangement joins TRBV12-5 to TRBJ1-5; perhaps TRBD1 as D (6 bases). Germline lookup yields CDR1 LGHNT and CDR2 FRNRAP. The CDR3 runs to 16 residues. Trimming removed 7 bases from V and 0 bases from J, with 16 bases in between. CDR3 residues: CASADYRAASNQPQHF. CDR3 DNA: TGTGCTAGTGCCGACTACAGGGCCGCTAGCAATCAGCCCCAGCATTTT. Together with reference TRBV12-5 and TRBJ1-5, the CDR3 gives the full variable domain: DARVTQTPRHKVTEMGQEVTMRCQPILGHNTVFWYRQTMMQGLELLAYFRNRAPLDDSGMPKDRFSAEMPDATLATLKIQPSEPRDSAVYFCASADYRAASNQPQHFGDGTRLSIL.

The chain links TRBV7-9 to TRBJ2-7, with 9 positions matching TRBD1. The CDR3 extends over 13 amino acids. Germline assignment: CDR1 SEHNR and CDR2 FQNEAQ (reference sequence). The ends lost 5 bases at V and 6 bases at J; junction bases unmatched: 5. The CDR3 DNA reads TGTGCCAGCAGCCCCGGGACAGGGAGCGAGCAGTACTTC. Protein product: CASSPGTGSEQYF.

CDR3 loop: CASSVLDGGAYEQYF. CDR3 nucleotide sequence: TGTGCCAGCAGCGTACTCGACGGAGGGGCGTACGAGCAGTACTTC. This chain uses TRBV9 with TRBJ2-7, with a weak D call TRBD2 (6 bases). The CDR3 loop spans 15 amino acids. CDR1 is SGDLS, CDR2 YYNGEE, per germline. Trimming stripped 1 base from V and 4 bases from J, with 15 bases between.

The chain uses TRBV28 and TRBJ1-5, with D tentatively TRBD1 (5 bases). V was trimmed by 7 bases and J by 7 bases, leaving 11 bases between them. Germline lookup yields CDR1 MDHEN and CDR2 SYDVKM. The CDR3 runs to 12 residues. This CDR3 is CASTGLGQPQHF. The CDR3 coding sequence is TGTGCCAGCACAGGGTTGGGACAGCCCCAGCATTTT. Based on the CDR3 plus reference TRBV28 and TRBJ1-5, the full variable domain is DVKVTQSSRYLVKRTGEKVFLECVQDMDHENMFWYRQDPGLGLRLIYFSYDVKMKEKGDIPEGYSVSREKKERFSLILESASTNQTSMYLCASTGLGQPQHFGDGTRLSIL.

The J gene is TRBJ1-2, the V gene TRBV6-2 or TRBV6-3; 12 bases match TRBD1. Germline lookup yields CDR1 MNHEY and CDR2 SVGEGT. The CDR3 loop spans 20 amino acids. V lost 2 bases, J lost 3 bases, and 16 bases stayed unmatched. Here the CDR3 DNA reads TGTGCCAGCAGTTACGAGGGTGCCGGGACAGGGGGCTCCAGGGACTATGGCTACACCTTC. Translated, it gives CASSYEGAGTGGSRDYGYTF.

This chain uses TRBV5-4 with TRBJ1-4, with a tentative D call TRBD1 (5 bases). The CDR3 extends over 16 amino acids. Germline-derived CDR1 and CDR2 are SGHNT and YYREEE (reference sequence). Deletions cut 0 bases from V and 8 bases from J, with 17 bases between. The CDR3 nucleotides are TGTGCCAGCAGCTTGGCAACAGGATGGGGTCAAGAAAAACTGTTTTTT. It specifies CASSLATGWGQEKLFF.

The chain joins TRBV5-1 to TRBJ2-2, with 7 bases identical to TRBD1. This CDR3 is 14 amino acids long. V lost 2 bases and J lost 4; bases outside the gene matches: 2. Germline CDR1 reads SGHRS; CDR2 reads YFSETQ. The CDR3 loop is CASSLGQVTGELFF. In DNA form, the CDR3 reads TGCGCCAGCAGCTTAGGACAGGTCACCGGGGAGCTGTTTTTT.

The chain has TRBV6-6 and TRBJ2-7; 8 bases fit TRBD2. With 0 bases clipped from V and 4 bases from J, the junction kept 8 bases outside the gene matches. Germline V gives CDR1 MNHNY, CDR2 SVGAGI (reference sequence). CDR3 length: 16 residues. For the CDR3, the DNA is TGTGCCAGCAGTTACTCGGTTAGCGGGGCCCTTTACGAGCAGTACTTC. This translates into CASSYSVSGALYEQYF.

The chain joins TRBV19 to TRBJ1-5, with 8 nucleotides matching TRBD1. The V and J ends lost 5 bases and 11 bases, in that order; junction bases with no gene match: 11. Germline CDR1 and CDR2: LNHDA and SQIVND (reference sequence). The CDR3 is 14 amino acids. CDR3 nucleotides: TGTGCCAGTAGTTCTCCGGGACAGGTAGCGGCCCAGCATTTT. Amino acids: CASSSPGQVAAQHF.